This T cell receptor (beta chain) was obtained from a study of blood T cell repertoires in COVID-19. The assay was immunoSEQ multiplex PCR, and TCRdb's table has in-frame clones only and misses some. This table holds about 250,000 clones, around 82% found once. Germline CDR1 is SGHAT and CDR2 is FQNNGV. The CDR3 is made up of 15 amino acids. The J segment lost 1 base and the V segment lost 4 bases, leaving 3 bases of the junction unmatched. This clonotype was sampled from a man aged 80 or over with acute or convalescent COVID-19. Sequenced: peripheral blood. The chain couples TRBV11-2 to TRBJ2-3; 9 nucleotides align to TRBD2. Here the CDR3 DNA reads TGTGCCAGCAGCTCTAGCGGGGCTGGCACAGATACGCAGTATTTT. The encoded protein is CASSSSGAGTDTQYF.